This paragraph reports one T cell receptor beta chain. The record originates from a study of blood T cell repertoires in COVID-19. Study background: Whether acute or convalescent, the COVID-19 samples came from the United States, Italy and Spain. From T cells, B-cell-depleted T cells, or PBMCs came the material, which was cDNA or gDNA.

In the authors' methods: Reference gene primer amplification in the assay estimated nucleated cell counts. TCRdb's copy holds only in-frame clones and misses some; the assay was immunoSEQ multiplex PCR. V, J and clone size are those of that table, while D and trimming were read from the DNA. This sample has tens of thousands of clones; approximately 88% occur once, and the top ten carry approximately 5%. J lost 9 bases, V lost 1 base, and 2 bases had no gene match. This CDR3 spans 12 amino acids. Germline CDR1 and CDR2: LGHDT and YNNKEL (reference sequence). The genes are TRBV3-1 (or the pseudogene TRBV3-2) and TRBJ2-7, with 8 bases aligning to TRBD1. This TCR was recovered from a human donor in a cohort sampled during active COVID-19. The sequenced sample consisted of peripheral blood. DNA of the CDR3: TGTGCCAGCAGCCAAGGACAGGGGACGCAGTACTTC. As protein: CASSQGQGTQYF.